One and the same sample provided the 32 T cell receptor beta chains below, sequenced in a study of blood T cell repertoires in COVID-19. The method was immunoSEQ multiplex PCR; TCRdb's version includes in-frame clones alone and lacks a portion of them. The sample shows 270,000 or so clones, approximately 90% of them seen only once. Sequencing was done on a sample of peripheral blood. The receptors were sampled from a man aged 35-49 years with acute or convalescent COVID-19.

The sample holds one count of this clone. The chain recombines TRBV9 with TRBJ2-5; the D gene is possibly TRBD2 (7 bases). V was trimmed by 3 bases and J by 3 bases, leaving 18 bases between them. CDR1 is SGDLS and CDR2 is YYNGEE in the germline V gene. CDR3 length equals 16 residues. This CDR3 reads CASSARGGTHKETQYF. As DNA, the CDR3 is TGTGCCAGCAGCGCGAGGGGGGGGACTCACAAAGAGACCCAGTACTTC. The variable domain in full, completed from reference TRBV9 and TRBJ2-5, reads DSGVTQTPKHLITATGQRVTLRCSPRSGDLSVYWYQQSLDQGLQFLIQYYNGEERAKGNILERFSAQQFPDLHSELNLSSLELGDSALYFCASSARGGTHKETQYFGPGTRLLVL.

The chain combines TRBV9 with TRBJ2-5, with D unresolved. Germline V gene sequence: CDR1 SGDLS, CDR2 YYNGEE. The CDR3 loop spans 14 amino acids. V was shortened by 4 bases and J by 1 base, with 11 bases between the two germline ends. CDR3 nucleotide sequence: TGTGCCAGCAGCCCTACGGCTAGCCAAGAGACCCAGTACTTC. This sequence encodes CASSPTASQETQYF.

The V gene is TRBV30, the J gene TRBJ2-1; maybe TRBD1 (6 bases). Germline lookup yields CDR1 GTSNPN and CDR2 SVGIG (reference sequence). The V end lost 1 base, the J end lost 8 bases, and 12 bases lay between the germline ends. The CDR3 length is 13 residues. CDR3 bases: TGTGCCTGGAGTGAACAGGGATTTGATGAGCAGTTCTTC. This encodes CAWSEQGFDEQFF.

The chain links TRBV24-1 to TRBJ1-5; 8 nucleotides align to TRBD1. After removal of 2 bases from V and 3 bases from J, the junction contained 8 bases not matched to a gene. The CDR3 consists of 17 residues. CDR1 and CDR2 from the germline V gene are KGHDR and SFDVKD. The CDR3 sequence: CATSDSRTGPLNQPQHF. CDR3 DNA sequence: TGTGCCACCAGTGATTCTCGGACAGGGCCCCTCAATCAGCCCCAGCATTTT.

The V gene is TRBV6-1, the J gene TRBJ1-2; D is uncertain. The CDR3 is 13 amino acids. Germline loops: CDR1 MNHNS, CDR2 SASEGT. Trimming stripped 2 bases from V and 4 bases from J, with 8 bases between. In DNA, the CDR3 is TGTGCCAGCAGTGAAACGGGGTTCTATGGCTACACCTTC. This translates into CASSETGFYGYTF.

The gene calls are TRBV3-1 (or the pseudogene TRBV3-2) and TRBJ2-2; tentative D call: TRBD1 (6 bases). Germline V gives CDR1 LGHDT, CDR2 YNNKEL (reference sequence). With 3 bases removed from V and 3 bases from J, the gap between germline ends came to 14 bases. The length of the CDR3 is 16 residues. The CDR3 loop is CASSHRQVTDTGELFF. CDR3 coding DNA: TGTGCCAGCAGCCACCGACAGGTTACGGACACCGGGGAGCTGTTTTTT.

This clone occurred once. The chain uses TRBV5-1 and TRBJ2-7; 9 nucleotides match TRBD1. The CDR3 totals 14 residues. V lost 0 bases and J lost 5; bases outside the gene matches: 3. Germline V gene lookup returns CDR1 SGHRS and CDR2 YFSETQ. The CDR3 nucleotides read TGCGCCAGCAGCTTGGGAGGACAGGGGAACGAGCAGTACTTC. Amino acids: CASSLGGQGNEQYF.

The V and J genes are TRBV7-9 and TRBJ1-6; 8 bases match TRBD1. The CDR3 runs 15 residues. Trimming at V came to 5 bases and at J to 6 bases, leaving 6 bases not matched to a gene. Germline V gene data show CDR1 as SEHNR and CDR2 as FQNEAQ (reference sequence). CDR3 sequence: CASSPRQGSNSPLHF. The CDR3 region has the DNA TGTGCCAGCAGCCCAAGACAGGGGAGTAATTCACCCCTCCACTTT.

This clone was detected once. This rearrangement joins TRBV4-1 to TRBJ2-1; 7 bases match TRBD1. Germline CDR1 MGHRA, CDR2 YSYEKL. CDR3 length: 13 amino acids. V lost 3 bases, J lost 7 bases, and 3 bases stayed unmatched. In DNA form, the CDR3 reads TGCGCCAGCAGCCAGACAGGGATAAATGAGCAGTTCTTC. The encoded protein is CASSQTGINEQFF.

The CDR3 reads CASSLGRKLFF. The CDR3 DNA reads TGTGCCAGCAGCTTAGGTCGAAAACTGTTTTTT. The rearrangement joins TRBV11-2 to TRBJ1-4; no firm D call. This CDR3 is 11 amino acids long. Trimming cost V 1 base and J 10 bases, with 4 bases left between them. Germline CDR1 reads SGHAT; CDR2 reads FQNNGV. The whole variable domain, remainder taken from reference TRBV11-2 and TRBJ1-4, is EAGVAQSPRYKIIEKRQSVAFWCNPISGHATLYWYQQILGQGPKLLIQFQNNGVVDDSQLPKDRFSAERLKGVDSTLKIQPAKLEDSAVYLCASSLGRKLFFGSGTQLSVL.

The chain is built from TRBV27 and TRBJ1-5; maybe TRBD1 (6 bases). V lost 8 bases and J lost 2, with 13 bases in between. CDR1 is MNHEY, CDR2 SMNVEV, per germline (reference sequence). The CDR3 totals 14 residues. The CDR3 loop is CASSWGRGNQPQHF. CDR3 coding DNA: TGTGCCAGCTCCTGGGGGCGCGGCAATCAGCCCCAGCATTTT.

This clone showed up just once. V usage is TRBV19 and J usage is TRBJ1-6; no reliable D call. Trimming removed 7 bases from V and 7 bases from J, with 8 bases in between. CDR3 length: 12 residues. Germline CDR1 is LNHDA and CDR2 is SQIVND (reference sequence). CDR3 DNA: TGTGCCAGTAAAAGACTGAATTCACCCCTCCACTTT. Translation gives CASKRLNSPLHF. Variable domain in full (rest from reference TRBV19 and TRBJ1-6): DGGITQSPKYLFRKEGQNVTLSCEQNLNHDAMYWYRQDPGQGLRLIYYSQIVNDFQKGDIAEGYSVSREKKESFPLTVTSAQKNPTAFYLCASKRLNSPLHFGNGTRLTVT.

The chain links TRBV10-3 to TRBJ1-2; TRBD1 matches at 9 bases. CDR3 length: 14 amino acids. CDR1 is ENHRY and CDR2 is SYGVKD in the germline V gene. V shed 0 bases and J 7 bases; nucleotides not matched to a gene: 3. The CDR3 DNA is TGTGCCATCAGTGAGTCGACAGGGGGTTCTGGCTACACCTTC. It codes for CAISESTGGSGYTF.

This chain links TRBV10-3 with TRBJ1-1, with TRBD1 as a possible D gene (6 bases). V was cut by 5 bases and J by 5 bases, with 12 bases left in between. The germline gives CDR1 ENHRY, CDR2 SYGVKD. This CDR3 is built from 13 residues. CDR3 nucleotides: TGTGCCATCAGTAGACAGGTGGGGACTGAAGCTTTCTTT. It yields the protein CAISRQVGTEAFF.

This chain joins TRBV2 and TRBJ1-1; D unclear. Germline V lookup: CDR1 SNHLY, CDR2 FYNNEI. There are 13 residues in the CDR3. The V gene lost 6 bases and the J gene lost 2 bases, with 10 bases spanning the gap. The CDR3 DNA follows: TGTGCCAGCAGATACGGGGTTAACACTGAAGCTTTCTTT. Translated, it gives CASRYGVNTEAFF.

The chain joins TRBV5-6 to TRBJ2-4; 7 nucleotides agree with TRBD1. V gave up 0 bases and J gave up 7 bases; unmatched junction bases: 1. Germline assignment: CDR1 SGHDT and CDR2 YYEEEE. The CDR3 is made up of 13 amino acids. The DNA for the CDR3 is TGTGCCAGCAGCTTGGACAGGGGCAACATTCAGTACTTC. Protein sequence: CASSLDRGNIQYF.

The chain recombines TRBV5-1 with TRBJ1-4, with D tentatively TRBD1 (6 bases). This CDR3 region has 16 residues. V was pared by 4 bases and J by 7 bases, with 20 bases between. Germline CDR1 reads SGHRS; CDR2 reads YFSETQ. Here the CDR3 DNA reads TGCGCCAGCAGCCGGGGACATGGGGGCGGGAGTGAAAAACTGTTTTTT. Residues: CASSRGHGGGSEKLFF.

The chain recombines TRBV18 with TRBJ1-1, with 9 bases that match TRBD1. Losses at the gene ends were 3 bases for V and 3 bases for J; bases not matched to a gene: 2. The CDR3 extends over 14 amino acids. The germline V gene has CDR1 KGHSH and CDR2 LQKENI. In DNA, the CDR3 is TGTGCCAGCTCACCTCGACAGGGGGACACTGAAGCTTTCTTT. This gives the protein CASSPRQGDTEAFF.

The V gene is TRBV5-1, the J gene TRBJ2-1; unclear D gene. Trimming removed 1 base at V and 5 bases at J, with 10 bases between. Germline CDR1 and CDR2: SGHRS and YFSETQ. The CDR3 spans 14 residues. The CDR3 region is CASSLQASNNEQFF. The CDR3 DNA follows: TGCGCCAGCAGCTTGCAGGCCAGCAACAATGAGCAGTTCTTC. The variable domain in full, completed from reference TRBV5-1 and TRBJ2-1, reads KAGVTQTPRYLIKTRGQQVTLSCSPISGHRSVSWYQQTPGQGLQFLFEYFSETQRNKGNFPGRFSGRQFSNSRSEMNVSTLELGDSALYLCASSLQASNNEQFFGPGTRLTVL.

The chain has TRBV15 and TRBJ1-6; D unresolved. The V gene's germline CDR1 is LNHNV and CDR2 YYDKDF (reference sequence). V dropped 6 bases and J dropped 3 bases, with 6 bases sitting between them. The CDR3 contains 13 residues. CDR3 DNA: TGTGCCACCAGGACTTTCTATAATTCACCCCTCCACTTT. This translates into CATRTFYNSPLHF.

The chain employs TRBV28 and TRBJ2-2; maybe TRBD1 (6 bases). The ends were cut back, 1 base at V and 4 bases at J, with 13 bases in the middle. CDR3 size: 16 residues. Per the germline V gene, CDR1 is MDHEN and CDR2 is SYDVKM. The CDR3, as DNA: TGTGCCAGCAGTTTATTTCGCCAGGGGCCCACCGGGGAGCTGTTTTTT. Protein sequence: CASSLFRQGPTGELFF.

This clone was seen a single time. J is TRBJ1-1 and V is TRBV12-5, with D uncertain. Trimming cost V 1 base and J 1 base, with 7 bases left between them. Per germline, CDR1 LGHNT and CDR2 FRNRAP. The CDR3 runs 14 residues. Written as DNA, the CDR3 is TGTGCTAGTGGTTTGGGACACTCGAACACTGAAGCTTTCTTT. This codes for CASGLGHSNTEAFF.

This clone was observed once. The chain recombines TRBV11-2 with TRBJ2-7, with 7 bases lining up with TRBD1. The CDR3 sequence is 16 residues long. Germline CDR1 SGHAT, CDR2 FQNNGV. V shed 4 bases, J shed 6 bases, and the junction held 15 bases outside the gene matches. The CDR3 is CASSSFRDSPPGEQYF. The CDR3, as DNA: TGTGCCAGCAGCTCATTCCGGGACAGCCCCCCTGGCGAGCAGTACTTC.

This sequence joins TRBV5-1 and TRBJ1-5, with D perhaps TRBD1 (6 bases). The CDR3 runs 14 residues. The V gene lost 0 bases and the J gene lost 6 bases, with 10 bases spanning the gap. From germline, CDR1 is SGHRS and CDR2 YFSETQ. CDR3 in DNA: TGCGCCAGCAGCTTGGAAGGGGGATCTCAGCCCCAGCATTTT. It is translated as CASSLEGGSQPQHF.

This chain connects TRBV10-3 to TRBJ2-1; tentatively, D is TRBD1 (6 bases). Germline lookup yields CDR1 ENHRY and CDR2 SYGVKD. The CDR3 spans 14 residues. V lost 6 bases, J lost 8 bases, and 17 bases lay in between. The CDR3 reads CAIRPGHMIDEQFF. CDR3 DNA sequence: TGTGCCATCAGACCGGGACATATGATCGATGAGCAGTTCTTC.

This rearrangement joins TRBV5-5 to TRBJ1-5, with D tentatively TRBD1 (5 bases). The ends were cut back, 3 bases at V and 7 bases at J, with 17 bases in the middle. The CDR3 covers 15 residues. The germline CDR1 and CDR2 sequences are SGHKS and YYEKEE (reference sequence). The CDR3 coding sequence is TGTGCCAGCAGCTGGGAAGGGGCGCACGGACAGCCCCAGCATTTT. Translating it yields CASSWEGAHGQPQHF.

The rearrangement joins TRBV7-9 to TRBJ2-7, with TRBD1 matching over 8 bases. CDR1 is SEHNR, CDR2 FQNEAQ, per germline (reference sequence). The CDR3 totals 14 residues. J was trimmed by 7 bases and V by 1 base; bases with no gene match: 6. As DNA, the CDR3 is TGTGCCAGCAGCTTAGGGACAGGGTCGGGGGAGCAGTACTTC. Protein product: CASSLGTGSGEQYF. The full variable domain, its missing parts supplied by reference TRBV7-9 and TRBJ2-7, is DTGVSQNPRHKITKRGQNVTFRCDPISEHNRLYWYRQTLGQGPEFLTYFQNEAQLEKSRLLSDRFSAERPKGSFSTLEIQRTEQGDSAMYLCASSLGTGSGEQYFGPGTRLTVT.

The chain couples TRBV5-6 to TRBJ2-1, with D perhaps TRBD2 (6 bases). The germline gives CDR1 SGHDT, CDR2 YYEEEE. The CDR3 runs 12 residues. With 4 bases removed from V and 8 bases from J, the gap between germline ends came to 10 bases. The chain's CDR3 is CASSRTTDEQFF. In DNA, the CDR3 is TGTGCCAGCAGCCGGACTACGGATGAGCAGTTCTTC.

This clone was seen a few times. The chain carries TRBV5-4 and TRBJ1-6, with 9 bases matching TRBD1. CDR3 size: 16 residues. Per germline, CDR1 SGHNT and CDR2 YYREEE (reference sequence). Losses at the gene ends were 1 base for V and 6 bases for J; bases not matched to a gene: 5. The CDR3 DNA follows: TGTGCCAGCAGCTTGAATACGGGACAGGGTAATTCACCCCTCCACTTT. Residues: CASSLNTGQGNSPLHF. The full variable domain, its missing parts supplied by reference TRBV5-4 and TRBJ1-6, is ETGVTQSPTHLIKTRGQQVTLRCSSQSGHNTVSWYQQALGQGPQFIFQYYREEENGRGNFPPRFSGLQFPNYSSELNVNALELDDSALYLCASSLNTGQGNSPLHFGNGTRLTVT.

This clone has only one observation. The chain is built from TRBV7-9 and TRBJ1-1, with TRBD1 identical over 8 bases. V lost 7 bases, J lost 1 base, and 8 bases stayed unmatched. CDR3 size: 15 residues. Germline V gene lookup returns CDR1 SEHNR and CDR2 FQNEAQ (reference sequence). The CDR3 DNA sequence: TGTGCCAGCACCCACCCGGACAGGGCGAACACTGAAGCTTTCTTT. It encodes CASTHPDRANTEAFF.

The chain employs TRBV6-1 and TRBJ1-5, with D possibly TRBD1 on 6 matching bases. CDR3 length equals 13 residues. V gave up 3 bases and J gave up 7 bases, with 10 bases separating them. CDR1 is MNHNS, CDR2 SASEGT, per germline. CDR3 nucleotide sequence: TGTGCCAGCAGTGAGGGGGCCATACAGCCCCAGCATTTT. It encodes CASSEGAIQPQHF.

J is TRBJ2-5 and V is TRBV5-8, with 8 positions matching TRBD2. V dropped 1 base and J dropped 5; count of bases not matched to a gene: 10. The length of the CDR3 is 16 residues. Germline V CDR1 and CDR2: SGHTS, YDEGEE. CDR3 sequence: CASSLILAGPGETQYF. For the CDR3, the DNA is TGTGCCAGCAGCTTGATATTAGCGGGGCCCGGGGAGACCCAGTACTTC.